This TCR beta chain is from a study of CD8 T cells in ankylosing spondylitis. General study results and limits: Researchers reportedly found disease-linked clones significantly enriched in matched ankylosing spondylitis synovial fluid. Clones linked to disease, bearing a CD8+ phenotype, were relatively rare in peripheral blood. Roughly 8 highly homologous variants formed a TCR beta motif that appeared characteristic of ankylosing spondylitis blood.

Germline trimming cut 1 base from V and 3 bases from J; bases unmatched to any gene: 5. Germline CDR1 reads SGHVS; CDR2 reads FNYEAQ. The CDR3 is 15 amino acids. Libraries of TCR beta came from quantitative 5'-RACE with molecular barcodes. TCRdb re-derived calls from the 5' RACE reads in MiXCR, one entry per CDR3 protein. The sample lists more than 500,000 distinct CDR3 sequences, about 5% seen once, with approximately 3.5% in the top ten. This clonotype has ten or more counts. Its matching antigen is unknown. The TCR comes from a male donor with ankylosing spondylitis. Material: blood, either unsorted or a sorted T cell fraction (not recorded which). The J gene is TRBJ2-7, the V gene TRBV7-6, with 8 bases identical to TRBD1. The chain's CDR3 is CASSLDPDRDYEQYF. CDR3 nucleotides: TGTGCCAGCAGCTTAGACCCGGACAGGGACTACGAGCAGTACTTC.